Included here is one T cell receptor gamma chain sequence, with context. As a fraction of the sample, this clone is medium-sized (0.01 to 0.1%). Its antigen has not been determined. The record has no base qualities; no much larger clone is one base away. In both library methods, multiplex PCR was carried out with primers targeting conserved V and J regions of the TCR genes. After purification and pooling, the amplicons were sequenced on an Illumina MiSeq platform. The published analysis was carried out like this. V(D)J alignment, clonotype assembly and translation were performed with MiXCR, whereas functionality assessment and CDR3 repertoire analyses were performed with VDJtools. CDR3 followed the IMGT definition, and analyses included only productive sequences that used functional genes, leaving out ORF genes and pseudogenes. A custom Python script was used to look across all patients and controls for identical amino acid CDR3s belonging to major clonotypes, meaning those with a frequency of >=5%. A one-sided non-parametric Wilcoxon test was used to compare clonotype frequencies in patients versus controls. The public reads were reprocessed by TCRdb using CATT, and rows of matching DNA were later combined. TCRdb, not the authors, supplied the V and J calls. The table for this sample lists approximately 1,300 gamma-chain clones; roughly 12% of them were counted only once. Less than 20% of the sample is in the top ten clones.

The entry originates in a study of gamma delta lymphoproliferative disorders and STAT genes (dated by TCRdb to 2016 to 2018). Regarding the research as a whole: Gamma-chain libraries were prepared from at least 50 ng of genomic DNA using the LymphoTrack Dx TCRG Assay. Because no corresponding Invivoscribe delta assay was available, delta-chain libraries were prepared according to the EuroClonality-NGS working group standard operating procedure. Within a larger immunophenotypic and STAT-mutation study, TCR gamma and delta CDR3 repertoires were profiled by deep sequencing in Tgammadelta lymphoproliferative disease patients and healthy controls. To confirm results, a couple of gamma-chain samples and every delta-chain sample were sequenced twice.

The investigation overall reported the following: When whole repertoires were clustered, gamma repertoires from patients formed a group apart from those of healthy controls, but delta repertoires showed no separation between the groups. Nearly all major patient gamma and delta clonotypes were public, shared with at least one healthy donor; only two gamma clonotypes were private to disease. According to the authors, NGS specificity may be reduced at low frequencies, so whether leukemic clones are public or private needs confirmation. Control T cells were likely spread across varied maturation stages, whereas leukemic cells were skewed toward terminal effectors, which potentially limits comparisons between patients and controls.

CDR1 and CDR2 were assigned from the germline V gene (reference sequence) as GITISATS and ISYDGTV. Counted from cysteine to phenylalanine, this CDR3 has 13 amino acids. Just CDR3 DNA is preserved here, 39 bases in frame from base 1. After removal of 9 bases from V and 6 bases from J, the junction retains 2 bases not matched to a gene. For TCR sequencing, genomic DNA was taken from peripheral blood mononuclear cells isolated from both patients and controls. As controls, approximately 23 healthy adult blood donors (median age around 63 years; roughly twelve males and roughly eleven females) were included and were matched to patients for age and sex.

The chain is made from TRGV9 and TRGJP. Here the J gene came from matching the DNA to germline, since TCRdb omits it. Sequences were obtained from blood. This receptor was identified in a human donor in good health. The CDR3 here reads CALGELGKKIKVF. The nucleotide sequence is TGTGCCTTGGGAGAGTTGGGCAAAAAAATCAAGGTATTT.